Listed below are T cell receptor beta chains from one sample, sequenced in a study of cytomegalovirus exposure and HLA in healthy donors. The repertoire was sequenced with immunoSEQ multiplex PCR; TCRdb's copy has only in-frame clones and lacks some. The data show roughly 130,000 clones, about 86% seen once. Sequenced material: PBMCs. Receptors were obtained from a man younger than 35 in good health and CMV-seronegative. Each CDR3 is given with its conserved first and last residue. D genes are given only for firm matches. Clone sizes are given selectively: once, few, many, or a class where the clone is expanded.

>NA|TRBV30|TRBJ2-2|NA
CAWSRAGELFF
TGTGCCTGGAGTCGTGCCGGGGAGCTGTTTTTT
>NA|TRBV13|TRBJ1-1|TRBD1
CASSFGQGEYTEAFF
TGTGCCAGCAGCTTCGGACAGGGGGAATACACTGAAGCTTTCTTT
>NA|TRBV5-1|TRBJ2-2|TRBD1
CASSFYPQGGGELFF
TGCGCCAGCAGCTTTTATCCACAGGGGGGCGGGGAGCTGTTTTTT
>NA|TRBV25-1|TRBJ1-1|NA
CASSDSDRGTEAFF
TGTGCCAGCAGTGACTCGGACAGAGGCACTGAAGCTTTCTTT
>NA|TRBV6-5|TRBJ2-7|TRBD2
CASRLAGGINYEQYF
TGTGCCAGCAGACTAGCGGGGGGAATTAACTACGAGCAGTACTTC
>NA|TRBV5-1|TRBJ2-5|TRBD1
CASSFSGTGEETQYF
TGCGCCAGCAGCTTTTCCGGGACAGGGGAAGAGACCCAGTACTTC
>NA|TRBV7-6|TRBJ1-1|NA
CASSFSGGVNTEAFF
TGTGCCAGCAGCTTCAGCGGGGGGGTGAACACTGAAGCTTTCTTT
>NA|TRBV2|TRBJ2-5|NA
CASSEWARRGETQYF
TGTGCCAGCAGTGAGTGGGCCAGGAGGGGAGAGACCCAGTACTTC
>NA|TRBV6-5|TRBJ2-7|NA
CASSYRDSYEQYF
TGTGCCAGCAGTTACCGGGACTCCTACGAGCAGTACTTC
>few|TRBV15|TRBJ2-3|NA
CATSRDRWMGDTQYF
TGTGCCACCAGCAGAGATAGGTGGATGGGCGATACGCAGTATTTT
>NA|TRBV9|TRBJ2-5|NA
CASSDGTGLVETQYF
TGTGCCAGCAGCGATGGGACTGGGCTGGTGGAGACCCAGTACTTC
>few|TRBV27|TRBJ2-7|TRBD1
CASSPTGPGTGYYEQYF
TGTGCCAGCAGTCCGACGGGACCTGGGACAGGTTACTACGAGCAGTACTTC
>NA|TRBV27|TRBJ2-3|NA
CASSFGGWTDTQYF
TGTGCCAGCAGTTTCGGTGGTTGGACAGATACGCAGTATTTT
>NA|TRBV6-5|TRBJ2-7|TRBD2
CASSYSTSAYEQYF
TGTGCCAGCAGTTACTCGACTAGCGCCTACGAGCAGTACTTC
>NA|TRBV4-3|TRBJ1-3|NA
CASSQDYQRSGNTIYF
TGCGCCAGCAGCCAAGATTACCAGAGGTCTGGAAACACCATATATTTT
>NA|TRBV10-3|TRBJ1-1|TRBD1
CAISEPGTGGTEAFF
TGTGCCATCAGTGAACCCGGGACAGGGGGGACTGAAGCTTTCTTT
>NA|TRBV5-4|TRBJ2-5|TRBD2
CASSSGLAGVQETQYF
TGTGCCAGCAGCTCCGGACTAGCGGGAGTCCAGGAGACCCAGTACTTC
>few|TRBV5-1|TRBJ1-1|NA
CASSFKHLGDTEAFF
TGCGCCAGCAGCTTCAAGCACCTAGGGGACACTGAAGCTTTCTTT
>NA|TRBV7-8|TRBJ2-1|TRBD2
CASSHRLAGAYNEQFF
TGTGCCAGCAGCCACAGACTAGCGGGGGCGTACAATGAGCAGTTCTTC
>NA|TRBV11-2|TRBJ2-7|TRBD1
CASSLDYYQGAYEQYF
TGTGCCAGCAGCTTAGATTATTACCAGGGGGCTTACGAGCAGTACTTC
>once|TRBV5-1|TRBJ2-5|NA
CASSFGETQYF
TGCGCCAGCAGCTTCGGGGAGACCCAGTACTTC
>once|TRBV27|TRBJ2-1|TRBD2
CASSFLAGGPGDNEQFF
TGTGCCAGCAGTTTCCTAGCGGGAGGGCCGGGGGACAATGAGCAGTTCTTC
>once|TRBV28|TRBJ1-4|NA
CASRPGGVNEKLFF
TGTGCCAGCCGACCGGGGGGGGTTAATGAAAAACTGTTTTTT
>NA|TRBV9|TRBJ1-4|NA
CASSPTSGGEKLFF
TGTGCCAGCAGCCCTACCAGTGGGGGCGAAAAACTGTTTTTT
>NA|TRBV30|TRBJ2-5|TRBD2
CAWSVRRLAGGLQETQYF
TGTGCCTGGAGTGTAAGGAGACTAGCGGGTGGTCTCCAAGAGACCCAGTACTTC
>NA|TRBV21-1|TRBJ1-5|NA
CASSPPTITNQPQHF
TGTGCCAGCAGCCCACCGACAATCACCAATCAGCCCCAGCATTTT